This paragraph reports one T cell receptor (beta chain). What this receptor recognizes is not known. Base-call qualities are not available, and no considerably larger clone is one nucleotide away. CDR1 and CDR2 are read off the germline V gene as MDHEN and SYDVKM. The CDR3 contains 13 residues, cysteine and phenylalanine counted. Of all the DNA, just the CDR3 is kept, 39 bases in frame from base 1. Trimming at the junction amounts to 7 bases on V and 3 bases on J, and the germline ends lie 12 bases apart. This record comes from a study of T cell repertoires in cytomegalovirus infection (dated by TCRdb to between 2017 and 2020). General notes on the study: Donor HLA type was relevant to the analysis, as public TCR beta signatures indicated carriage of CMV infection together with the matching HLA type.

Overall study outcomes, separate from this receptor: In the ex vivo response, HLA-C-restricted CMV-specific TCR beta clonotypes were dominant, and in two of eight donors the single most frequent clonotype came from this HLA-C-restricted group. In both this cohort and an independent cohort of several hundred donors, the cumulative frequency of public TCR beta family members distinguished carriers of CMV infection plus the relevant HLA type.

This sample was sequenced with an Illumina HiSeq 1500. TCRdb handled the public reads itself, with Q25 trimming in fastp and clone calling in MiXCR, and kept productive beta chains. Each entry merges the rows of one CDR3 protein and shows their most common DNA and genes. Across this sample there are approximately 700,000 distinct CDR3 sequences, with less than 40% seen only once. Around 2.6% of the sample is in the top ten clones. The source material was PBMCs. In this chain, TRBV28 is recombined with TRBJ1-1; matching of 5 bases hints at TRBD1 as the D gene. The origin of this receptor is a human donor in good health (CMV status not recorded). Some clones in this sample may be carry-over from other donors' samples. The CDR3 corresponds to CASTSGLDTEAFF. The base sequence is TGTGCCAGCACTTCAGGGTTGGACACTGAAGCTTTCTTT.